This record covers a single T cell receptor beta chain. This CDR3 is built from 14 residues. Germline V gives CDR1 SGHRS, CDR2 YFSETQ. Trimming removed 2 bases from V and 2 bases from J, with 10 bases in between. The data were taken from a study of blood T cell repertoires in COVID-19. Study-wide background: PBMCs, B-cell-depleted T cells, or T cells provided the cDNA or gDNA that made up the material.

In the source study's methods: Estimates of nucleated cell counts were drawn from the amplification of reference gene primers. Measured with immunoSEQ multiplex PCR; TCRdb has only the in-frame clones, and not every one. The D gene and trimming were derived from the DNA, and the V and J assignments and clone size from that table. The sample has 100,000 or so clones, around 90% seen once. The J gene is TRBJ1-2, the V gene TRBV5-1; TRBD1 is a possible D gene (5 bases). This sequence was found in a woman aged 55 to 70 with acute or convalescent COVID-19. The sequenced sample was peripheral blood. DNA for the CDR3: TGCGCCAGCAGCTTACAGGATTCGAACTATGGCTACACCTTC. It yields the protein CASSLQDSNYGYTF. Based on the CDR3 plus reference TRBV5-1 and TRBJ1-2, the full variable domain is KAGVTQTPRYLIKTRGQQVTLSCSPISGHRSVSWYQQTPGQGLQFLFEYFSETQRNKGNFPGRFSGRQFSNSRSEMNVSTLELGDSALYLCASSLQDSNYGYTFGSGTRLTVV.